The clone carrying this T cell receptor (beta chain) was found many times. Antigen specificity is unknown. This CDR3 has 15 amino acids. Germline CDR1 and CDR2: MNHNY and SVGAGI (reference sequence). V gave up 2 bases and J gave up 7 bases, with 14 bases separating them. This sample was taken from a study of spatial heterogeneity in lung cancer. Study overall: The mean occurrence of each unique TCR and UMI combination in raw reads exceeded 9.5. Study outcomes and limitations: Coverage of tumor T cells, by estimate, reached around 7.6% for alpha chains and about 12% for beta chains. Expanded intratumoral alpha and beta TCR counts tracked tumor mutation counts.

MiXCR, run by TCRdb on the 5' RACE reads, gives a single entry per CDR3 protein. The sample records 12,000 to 15,000 distinct CDR3 sequences, approximately 4.5% being singletons. Time point specified: sample taken at primary tumor resection. No cell sorting; template was whole RNA from tumor, lung tissue or PBMC. Sample: lung tumor tissue, taken at surgery. The origin of this receptor is a female donor with early-stage non-small cell lung cancer. The gene calls are TRBV6-6 and TRBJ2-2; the D gene is possibly TRBD1 (7 bases). This CDR3 reads CASSYTGARGGELFF. For the CDR3, the DNA is TGTGCCAGCAGTTACACAGGGGCGCGGGGCGGGGAGCTGTTTTTT.